The 19 T cell receptor beta chains listed next were all sequenced from one sample in a study of cytomegalovirus exposure and HLA in healthy donors. The primer mix had 60 Vbeta and 13 Jbeta primers. Sequenced by immunoSEQ multiplex PCR; TCRdb stores in-frame clones only, minus some. The sample comprises some 170,000 clones, 71% of which are singletons, and under 3.5% rests with the top ten. The specimen sequenced was PBMCs. The receptors here all came from a woman aged 25 to 39 in good health and CMV-seronegative.

CDR3 DNA: TGTGCCAGCAGCTTAACTCCCGCAGATACGCAGTATTTT. This codes for CASSLTPADTQYF. This chain uses TRBV7-3 with TRBJ2-3; D remains unclear. The V and J ends lost 0 bases and 4 bases respectively, with 5 bases between them. Germline assignment: CDR1 SGHTA and CDR2 FQGTGA. The CDR3 length is 13 residues.

The chain carries TRBV19 and TRBJ1-2; D gene uncertain. The V end lost 4 bases, the J end lost 3 bases, and 6 bases lay between the germline ends. The CDR3 is 12 residues long. CDR1 and CDR2 (germline): LNHDA, SQIVND (reference sequence). The CDR3 sequence: CASSTVYYGYTF. As DNA, the CDR3 is TGTGCCAGTAGTACGGTTTACTATGGCTACACCTTC.

The chain carries TRBV18 and TRBJ2-3; TRBD2 matches at 16 bases. Losses at the gene ends were 4 bases for V and 3 bases for J; bases not matched to a gene: 7. Germline CDR1 is KGHSH and CDR2 is LQKENI. This CDR3 has 18 amino acids. The DNA for the CDR3 is TGTGCCAGCTCACGGGGACTAGCGGGGGGGCCTGGGACAGATACGCAGTATTTT. Translation gives CASSRGLAGGPGTDTQYF.

The rearrangement joins TRBV4-1 to TRBJ2-1; D might be TRBD1 (6 bases). Germline CDR1 and CDR2: MGHRA and YSYEKL. The CDR3 loop spans 17 amino acids. Trimming took 0 bases from V and 0 from J, leaving 12 bases between them. CDR3 sequence reads: CASSQERTASSYNEQFF. The CDR3 DNA reads TGCGCCAGCAGCCAAGAGAGGACAGCCAGCTCCTACAATGAGCAGTTCTTC.

The V gene is TRBV29-1, the J gene TRBJ1-1; maybe TRBD1 (6 bases). The CDR3 is made up of 11 amino acids. Trimming left V 6 bases short and J 6 bases short, with 11 bases between. The germline V gene encodes CDR1 SQVTM and CDR2 ANQGSEA. CDR3 residues: CSVRPGAEAFF. In DNA form, the CDR3 reads TGCAGCGTGCGACCAGGGGCTGAAGCTTTCTTT.

The chain joins TRBV20-1 to TRBJ1-1; a possible D gene is TRBD1 (5 bases). CDR1 is DFQATT and CDR2 is SNEGSKA in the germline V gene (reference sequence). Trimming shortened V by 5 bases and J by 6 bases, and 10 bases separated the two germline ends. CDR3 length: 11 residues. This CDR3 is CSAYRQPEAFF. The CDR3 bases are TGCAGTGCTTATCGACAGCCTGAAGCTTTCTTT.

Turning to this clone: Other DNA sequences within the sample encode an identical CDR3. This sequence joins TRBV10-3 and TRBJ2-3; TRBD2 matches at 9 bases. CDR3 length: 15 amino acids. Per germline, CDR1 ENHRY and CDR2 SYGVKD. V lost 1 base to trimming and J lost 2 bases; unmatched junction nucleotides: 1. CDR3 sequence: CAISELAGATDTQYF. DNA of the CDR3: TGTGCCATCAGTGAGTTAGCGGGAGCCACAGATACGCAGTATTTT.

The V and J genes are TRBV11-2 and TRBJ2-7; TRBD2 aligns across 8 bases. Germline trimming cut 0 bases from V and 1 base from J; bases unmatched to any gene: 5. Germline-derived CDR1 and CDR2 are SGHAT and FQNNGV. CDR3 length: 16 residues. The CDR3 is CASSLERPGGSYEQYF. For the CDR3, the DNA is TGTGCCAGCAGCTTAGAAAGGCCGGGAGGGTCCTACGAGCAGTACTTC.

This rearrangement joins TRBV7-9 to TRBJ2-2; 7 bases are shared with TRBD2. The germline gives CDR1 SEHNR, CDR2 FQNEAQ (reference sequence). The junction had 8 bases not matched to a gene; V was cut back by 5 bases and J by 5 bases. The CDR3 runs to 15 residues. CDR3 in DNA: TGTGCCAGCAGCCCAGAGGGAGGGCGTACCGGGGAGCTGTTTTTT. This encodes CASSPEGGRTGELFF.

The chain couples TRBV15 to TRBJ2-1; TRBD2 aligns across 10 bases. Looked up from germline, CDR1 is LNHNV and CDR2 is YYDKDF (reference sequence). V was clipped by 3 bases and J by 1 base; unmatched bases: 9. The CDR3 consists of 18 residues. The CDR3 coding sequence is TGTGCCACCAGCAGGCGTGTGCCTAGCGGGAGTTCCTACAATGAGCAGTTCTTC. This encodes CATSRRVPSGSSYNEQFF.

The V gene is TRBV6-5, the J gene TRBJ2-7, with TRBD2 as a possible D gene (6 bases). The CDR3 spans 12 residues. The germline V gene encodes CDR1 MNHEY and CDR2 SVGAGI. Trimming pared 7 bases from V and 5 bases from J, leaving 12 bases between. CDR3 nucleotide sequence: TGTGCCAGCATATCGGGAGTAAACGAGCAGTACTTC. It specifies CASISGVNEQYF.

This clone has only one observation. The chain is built from TRBV15 and TRBJ1-5; D might be TRBD1 (6 bases). The CDR3 covers 15 residues. From germline, CDR1 is LNHNV and CDR2 YYDKDF (reference sequence). With 4 bases removed from V and 4 bases from J, the gap between germline ends came to 14 bases. The CDR3 loop is CATSTDRQHNQPQHF. CDR3 DNA sequence: TGTGCCACCAGCACGGACAGACAGCATAATCAGCCCCAGCATTTT.

The chain carries TRBV28 and TRBJ1-6; D gene uncertain. Germline CDR1 and CDR2: MDHEN and SYDVKM. V was cut by 3 bases and J by 5 bases, with 8 bases left in between. This CDR3 spans 14 amino acids. The CDR3 DNA reads as TGTGCCAGCAGTTTCCAGTTAAATAATTCACCCCTCCACTTT. This translates into CASSFQLNNSPLHF.

This sequence joins TRBV9 and TRBJ2-1; a possible D gene is TRBD1 (5 bases). The V end lost 2 bases, the J end lost 0 bases, and 9 bases lay between the germline ends. Germline CDR1 and CDR2: SGDLS and YYNGEE. The CDR3 sequence is 15 residues long. The CDR3 reads CASSVRQSSYNEQFF. DNA of the CDR3: TGTGCCAGCAGCGTGAGACAGAGCTCCTACAATGAGCAGTTCTTC.

This clone was found a few times. The rearrangement joins TRBV5-5 to TRBJ2-7; no reliable D call. Germline V gene lookup returns CDR1 SGHKS and CDR2 YYEKEE (reference sequence). The CDR3 has 13 residues. Trimming took off 0 bases at V and 2 bases at J, with 6 bases between the two ends. The CDR3 DNA follows: TGTGCCAGCAGCTTGGGGCCGACCTACGAGCAGTACTTC. This codes for CASSLGPTYEQYF.

CDR3 sequence reads: CASSYSPGNQPQHF. The CDR3 DNA is TGTGCCAGCAGTTACTCTCCAGGGAATCAGCCCCAGCATTTT. V is TRBV6-6 and J is TRBJ1-5; possible D gene TRBD1, 5 bases. The germline V gene has CDR1 MNHNY and CDR2 SVGAGI (reference sequence). This CDR3 comprises 14 residues. The V gene lost 0 bases and the J gene lost 4 bases, with 7 bases spanning the gap.

This chain connects TRBV11-2 to TRBJ2-7; 10 bases align to TRBD2. V dropped 0 bases and J dropped 6; count of bases not matched to a gene: 2. Germline lookup yields CDR1 SGHAT and CDR2 FQNNGV. The CDR3 extends over 14 amino acids. CDR3 protein: CASSLELAGIEQYF. The CDR3 coding sequence is TGTGCCAGCAGCTTAGAACTAGCGGGGATCGAGCAGTACTTC.

The rearrangement links TRBV27 to TRBJ2-7; TRBD1 might be the D (5 bases). The germline V gene encodes CDR1 MNHEY and CDR2 SMNVEV (reference sequence). The germline V and J ends were trimmed by 8 bases and 6 bases, with 20 bases remaining between them. The CDR3 is made up of 14 amino acids. CDR3 in amino acids: CASGWGPQVSEQYF. As DNA, the CDR3 is TGTGCCAGCGGTTGGGGCCCTCAGGTGAGCGAGCAGTACTTC.

The V and J genes are TRBV9 and TRBJ1-1, with D maybe TRBD1 (6 bases). This CDR3 has 13 residues. Between the trimmed V and J ends, which lost 4 bases and 3 bases, there was a span of 10 bases. Germline values: CDR1 SGDLS, CDR2 YYNGEE. In nucleotides, the CDR3 is TGTGCCAGCAGCAGTCGACAGGACACTGAAGCTTTCTTT. This encodes CASSSRQDTEAFF.